Described below is a single T cell receptor (beta chain) sequence and its context. As to treatment: oral pan-JAK inhibitor, 5-10 mg twice daily. This sample stems from a study of CD8+ T cells in alopecia areata. Study details: Tofacitinib administration to treated patients was oral, at 5 to 10 mg twice daily.

CDR1 and CDR2 (germline): SNHLY, FYNNEI. V dropped 7 bases and J dropped 6 bases, with 11 bases sitting between them. The CDR3 contains 12 residues. cDNA prepared by RNA extraction and subsequent reverse transcription served as the template for sequencing. The protocol was immunoSEQ multiplex PCR, while the TCRdb copy is restricted to in-frame clones and leaves out a portion. The table records about 210,000 clones, under 70% of them present only once. The receptor was isolated from a human donor with alopecia areata. This chain joins TRBV2 and TRBJ2-3; D perhaps matches TRBD2 (5 bases). The specimen was CD4+ T cells sorted from blood, collected at week 4, from a patient treated with tofacitinib. CDR3: CASKEDGDTQYF. CDR3 sequence (DNA): TGTGCCAGCAAGGAGGACGGCGATACGCAGTATTTT.